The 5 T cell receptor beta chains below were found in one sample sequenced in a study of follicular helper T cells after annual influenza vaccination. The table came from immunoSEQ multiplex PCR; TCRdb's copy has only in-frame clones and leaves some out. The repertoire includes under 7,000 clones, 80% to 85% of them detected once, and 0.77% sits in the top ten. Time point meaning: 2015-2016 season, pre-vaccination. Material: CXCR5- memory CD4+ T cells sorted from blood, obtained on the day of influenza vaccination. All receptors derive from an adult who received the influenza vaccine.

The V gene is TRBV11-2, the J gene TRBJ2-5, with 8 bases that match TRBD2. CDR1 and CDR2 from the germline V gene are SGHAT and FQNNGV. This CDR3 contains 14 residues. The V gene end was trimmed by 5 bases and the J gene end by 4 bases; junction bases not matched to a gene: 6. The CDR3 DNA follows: TGTGCCAGCAGCCTTGGGACTAGTGGAGAGACCCAGTACTTC. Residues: CASSLGTSGETQYF.

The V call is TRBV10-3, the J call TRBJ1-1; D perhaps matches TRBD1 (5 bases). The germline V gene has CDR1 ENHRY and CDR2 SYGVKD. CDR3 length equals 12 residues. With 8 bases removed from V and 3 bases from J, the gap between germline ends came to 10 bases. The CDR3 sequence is CAIQGRDTEAFF. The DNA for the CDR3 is TGTGCCATCCAGGGAAGGGACACTGAAGCTTTCTTT.

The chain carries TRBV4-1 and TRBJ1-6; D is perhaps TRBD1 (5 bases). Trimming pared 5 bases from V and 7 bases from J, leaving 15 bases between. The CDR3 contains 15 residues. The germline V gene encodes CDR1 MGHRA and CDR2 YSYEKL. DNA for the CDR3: TGCGCCAGCAGCAGTAAGGGGATCGGGAATTCACCCCTCCACTTT. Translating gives CASSSKGIGNSPLHF.

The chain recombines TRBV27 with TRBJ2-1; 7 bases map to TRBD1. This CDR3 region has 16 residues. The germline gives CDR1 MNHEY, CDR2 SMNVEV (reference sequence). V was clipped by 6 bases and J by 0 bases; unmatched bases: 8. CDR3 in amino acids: CASRSQGLSSYNEQFF. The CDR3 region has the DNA TGTGCCAGCAGATCACAGGGGTTGAGCTCCTACAATGAGCAGTTCTTC.

The CDR3 region has the DNA TGCGCCAGCAGCCACCATTGGACACGGGGGAAGAACACTGAAGCTTTCTTT. It specifies CASSHHWTRGKNTEAFF. The chain carries TRBV4-1 and TRBJ1-1; perhaps TRBD1 as D (5 bases). Per germline, CDR1 MGHRA and CDR2 YSYEKL. The CDR3 has 17 residues. V was trimmed by 3 bases and J by 1 base, leaving 18 bases between them.